This is a list of T cell receptor beta chains from one sample in a study of cytomegalovirus exposure and HLA in healthy donors. Method: immunoSEQ multiplex PCR; TCRdb's copy keeps in-frame clones and lacks some. This sample has around 100,000 clones, with approximately 7.7% found just once. The specimen sequenced was PBMCs. The origin of the receptors is a man aged 50 to 59 in good health and CMV-seronegative. The CDR3 runs from the conserved cysteine through the conserved F or W. A D gene is named only where the DNA matches it firmly. The listing skips clone size in some rows; elsewhere it reads once, few, many or a size class.

v_call	d_call	j_call	clone_size	cdr3_aa	cdr3_nt
TRBV5-8	.	TRBJ2-2	.	CASSTSTGTGELFF	TGTGCCAGCAGCACCTCGACAGGCACCGGGGAGCTGTTTTTT
TRBV5-6	TRBD1	TRBJ2-5	.	CASSLRARGRQETQYF	TGTGCCAGCAGCTTGAGAGCCAGGGGGCGGCAAGAGACCCAGTACTTC
TRBV7-9	.	TRBJ2-1	once	CASSFSLDEQFF	TGTGCCAGCAGCTTTAGTCTGGATGAGCAGTTCTTC
TRBV2	TRBD2	TRBJ2-2	.	CASSEERENVGELFF	TGTGCCAGCAGTGAGGAGCGGGAGAACGTCGGGGAGCTGTTTTTT
TRBV5-1	.	TRBJ2-3	.	CASSLGVERSTDTQYF	TGCGCCAGCAGCTTGGGAGTGGAGAGAAGCACAGATACGCAGTATTTT
TRBV9	.	TRBJ2-7	.	CASSADYGNYEQYF	TGTGCCAGCAGCGCAGACTATGGGAACTACGAGCAGTACTTC
TRBV4-1	TRBD1	TRBJ1-3	.	CASSHPQGTSGNTIYF	TGCGCCAGCAGCCATCCACAGGGGACCTCTGGAAACACCATATATTTT
TRBV4-1	.	TRBJ1-2	few	CASSQLLSGDYGYTF	TGCGCCAGCAGCCAGCTCCTATCGGGGGACTATGGCTACACCTTC
TRBV9	TRBD2	TRBJ2-7	.	CASSVVAGDYEQYF	TGTGCCAGCAGCGTAGTAGCGGGAGATTACGAGCAGTACTTC
TRBV11-2	.	TRBJ2-5	.	CASSLDGLGGETQYF	TGTGCCAGCAGCTTAGATGGACTAGGGGGAGAGACCCAGTACTTC
TRBV5-1	TRBD1	TRBJ1-1	few	CASSLDRGGTEAFF	TGCGCCAGCAGCTTGGACAGGGGCGGGACTGAAGCTTTCTTT
TRBV28	TRBD1	TRBJ1-5	few	CASSFLQGYQPQHF	TGTGCCAGCAGTTTTTTACAGGGGTATCAGCCCCAGCATTTT
TRBV5-1	TRBD2	TRBJ2-1	.	CASSLITAGGLDEQFF	TGCGCCAGCAGCTTGATTACAGCGGGAGGGCTGGATGAGCAGTTCTTC
TRBV5-6	.	TRBJ2-1	.	CASARRDSPYNEQFF	TGTGCCAGCGCCAGGCGGGACAGCCCCTACAATGAGCAGTTCTTC
TRBV7-9	.	TRBJ2-3	few	CASSLIIGTDTQYF	TGTGCCAGCAGCTTAATTATAGGCACAGATACGCAGTATTTT
TRBV27	TRBD1	TRBJ1-2	.	CASSSTAGGGGYTF	TGTGCCAGCAGTTCAACCGCAGGGGGCGGAGGCTACACCTTC
TRBV28	TRBD2	TRBJ2-1	.	CASAKTSGYNEQFF	TGTGCCAGCGCAAAGACTAGCGGATACAATGAGCAGTTCTTC
TRBV7-9	TRBD1	TRBJ1-1	few	CASSSRTGVGF	TGTGCCAGCAGCTCCCGGACAGGGGTGGGCTTT
TRBV7-2	TRBD2	TRBJ2-3	.	CASSLARLAGDTQYF	TGTGCCAGCAGCTTAGCCCGACTAGCGGGAGATACGCAGTATTTT
TRBV28	TRBD2	TRBJ2-5	few	CAVTGGAGMETQYF	TGTGCCGTGACCGGGGGGGCGGGGATGGAGACCCAGTACTTC
TRBV5-1	.	TRBJ2-3	.	CASSLDRGGDTQYF	TGCGCCAGCAGCTTGGATAGAGGGGGAGATACGCAGTATTTT
TRBV28	.	TRBJ2-7	few	CASSVLGQGKVEQYF	TGTGCCAGCAGTGTACTGGGCCAGGGAAAGGTCGAGCAGTACTTC
TRBV28	TRBD1	TRBJ1-1	few	CASSHPPDRSTEAFF	TGTGCCAGCAGTCATCCTCCGGACAGGAGCACTGAAGCTTTCTTT
TRBV7-2	.	TRBJ1-3	.	CASRHGTRSGNTIYF	TGTGCCAGCAGACACGGGACACGCTCTGGAAACACCATATATTTT
TRBV11-2	TRBD2	TRBJ2-1	few	CASSRGLAGGPGDEQFF	TGTGCCAGCAGCCGGGGACTAGCGGGAGGGCCTGGGGATGAGCAGTTCTTC
TRBV9	TRBD2	TRBJ2-1	few	CASSVEVGGSSYNEQFF	TGTGCCAGCAGCGTAGAGGTCGGGGGGAGCTCCTACAATGAGCAGTTCTTC
TRBV6-6	TRBD2	TRBJ2-7	.	CASSDLAGGYEQYF	TGTGCCAGCAGCGACCTAGCGGGAGGCTACGAGCAGTACTTC
TRBV5-4	.	TRBJ2-7	few	CASSPPAGVGEQYF	TGTGCCAGCAGCCCGCCGGCAGGGGTGGGTGAGCAGTACTTC
TRBV18	.	TRBJ2-2	few	CASSQQGRNTGELFF	TGTGCCAGCTCACAACAGGGTAGAAACACCGGGGAGCTGTTTTTT
TRBV11-2	TRBD1	TRBJ1-4	.	CASSRGQGAGSTNEKLFF	TGTGCCAGCAGCAGAGGACAGGGGGCAGGTTCAACTAATGAAAAACTGTTTTTT
TRBV19	TRBD1	TRBJ2-3	few	CASSYRTGLDTQYF	TGTGCCAGTAGTTATCGGACAGGGTTAGATACGCAGTATTTT
TRBV6-4	.	TRBJ2-2	few	CASSDSLVGELFF	TGTGCCAGCAGTGACTCACTAGTCGGGGAGCTGTTTTTT
TRBV6-5	TRBD2	TRBJ2-7	few	CASSYSASGGRYEQYF	TGTGCCAGCAGTTACTCGGCTAGCGGGGGGAGGTACGAGCAGTACTTC
TRBV7-3	.	TRBJ1-1	.	CASSNQGSTEAFF	TGTGCCAGCAGCAACCAGGGGTCCACTGAAGCTTTCTTT